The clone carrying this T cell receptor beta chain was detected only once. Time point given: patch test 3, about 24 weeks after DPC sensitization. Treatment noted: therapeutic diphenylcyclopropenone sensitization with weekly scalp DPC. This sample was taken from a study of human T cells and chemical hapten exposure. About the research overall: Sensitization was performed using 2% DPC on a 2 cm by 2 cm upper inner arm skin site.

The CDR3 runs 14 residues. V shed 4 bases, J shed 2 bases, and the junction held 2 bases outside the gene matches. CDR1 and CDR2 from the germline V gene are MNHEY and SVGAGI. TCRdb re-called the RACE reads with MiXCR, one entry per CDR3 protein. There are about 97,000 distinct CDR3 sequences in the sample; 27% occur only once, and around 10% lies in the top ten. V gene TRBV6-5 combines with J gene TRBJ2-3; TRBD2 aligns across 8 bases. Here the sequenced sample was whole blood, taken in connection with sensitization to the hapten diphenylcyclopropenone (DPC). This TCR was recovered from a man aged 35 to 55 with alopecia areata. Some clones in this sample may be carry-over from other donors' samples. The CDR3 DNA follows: TGTGCCAGCAGTTTAGCGGGGAACACAGATACGCAGTATTTT. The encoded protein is CASSLAGNTDTQYF.